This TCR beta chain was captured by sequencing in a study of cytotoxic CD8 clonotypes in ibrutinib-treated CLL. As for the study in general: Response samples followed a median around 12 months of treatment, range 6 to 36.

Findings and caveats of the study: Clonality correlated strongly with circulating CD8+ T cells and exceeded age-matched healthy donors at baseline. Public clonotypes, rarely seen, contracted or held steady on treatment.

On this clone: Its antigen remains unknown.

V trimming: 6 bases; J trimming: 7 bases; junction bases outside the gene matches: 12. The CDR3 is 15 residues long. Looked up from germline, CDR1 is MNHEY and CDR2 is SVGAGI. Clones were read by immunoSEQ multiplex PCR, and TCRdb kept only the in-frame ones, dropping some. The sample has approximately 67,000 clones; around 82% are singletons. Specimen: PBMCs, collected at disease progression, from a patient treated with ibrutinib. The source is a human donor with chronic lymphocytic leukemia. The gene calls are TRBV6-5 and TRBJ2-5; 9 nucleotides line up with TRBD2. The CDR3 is CASSSGTSRVGTQYF. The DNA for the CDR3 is TGTGCCAGCAGCTCCGGGACTAGCAGGGTCGGGACCCAGTACTTC.